One T cell receptor beta chain is described in this entry. The sample belongs to a study of control samples from healthy donors and cancer patients. Only in-frame clones appear in the TCRdb table, and some are missing; sequencing was by immunoSEQ multiplex PCR. Among some 97,000 clones, about 90% were seen once, and the ten largest hold 15% to 20%. From germline, CDR1 is SGHAT and CDR2 FQDESV (reference sequence). The length of the CDR3 is 14 residues. With 5 bases removed from V and 7 bases from J, the gap between germline ends came to 17 bases. What was sequenced was blood. The V gene is TRBV11-1, the J gene TRBJ1-2; D unresolved. The receptor's source is a woman aged 45-65 years in good health. The DNA for the CDR3 is TGTGCCAGCAGCAGTACCGGGTCCGGCTCTGGCTACACCTTC. Protein sequence: CASSSTGSGSGYTF.